The rows below give T cell receptor beta chains drawn from one sample of a study of blood T cells in healthy people across ages. TCRdb reprocessed the 5' RACE reads via MiXCR and lists one record per CDR3 protein. The data contain roughly 410,000 distinct CDR3 sequences, approximately 52% of them singletons. The sample taken for sequencing was blood. Receptor source: a man aged 55 to 70 in good health. The CDR3 runs from the conserved cysteine through the conserved F or W.

J gene: TRBJ2-7; V gene: TRBV10-3; CDR3 protein: CAISVTSGTREQYF
J gene: TRBJ2-5; V gene: TRBV5-1; CDR3 protein: CASSSGTRPQETQYF
J gene: TRBJ2-3; V gene: TRBV9; CDR3 protein: CASSVAGKWTDTQYF
J gene: TRBJ1-1; V gene: TRBV6-2/TRBV6-3; CDR3 protein: CASTPGAVRRAFF
J gene: TRBJ2-1; V gene: TRBV20-1; CDR3 protein: CSARGGAYNEQFF
J gene: TRBJ2-5; V gene: TRBV30; CDR3 protein: CASGKSGSYETQYF
J gene: TRBJ2-7; V gene: TRBV18; CDR3 protein: CASSPLGTSGLSYEQYF
J gene: TRBJ1-1; V gene: TRBV30; CDR3 protein: CVWSVGHNTEAFF
J gene: TRBJ2-7; V gene: TRBV28; CDR3 protein: CASSQTSGHYEQYF
J gene: TRBJ2-3; V gene: TRBV5-1; CDR3 protein: CASSPGQGTTDTQYF
J gene: TRBJ2-7; V gene: TRBV20-1; CDR3 protein: CSARDPTSGRANEQYF
J gene: TRBJ2-3; V gene: TRBV5-1; CDR3 protein: CASSLDPQGWSTDTQYF
J gene: TRBJ1-2; V gene: TRBV20-1; CDR3 protein: CSASQGRGYGYTF
J gene: TRBJ1-2; V gene: TRBV20-1; CDR3 protein: CSARDLELNYGYTF
J gene: TRBJ2-1; V gene: TRBV20-1; CDR3 protein: CSARANLYNEQFF
J gene: TRBJ1-6; V gene: TRBV3-1; CDR3 protein: CASSDRWTGGNSPLHF
J gene: TRBJ2-5; V gene: TRBV28; CDR3 protein: CASSLWGTPRPGQETQYF
J gene: TRBJ1-1; V gene: TRBV7-2; CDR3 protein: CASSLTPSDTEAFF
J gene: TRBJ1-2; V gene: TRBV3-1; CDR3 protein: CASSHRGTGNYGYTF
J gene: TRBJ2-5; V gene: TRBV30; CDR3 protein: CAWSVRLAAETQYF
J gene: TRBJ2-1; V gene: TRBV12-3/TRBV12-4; CDR3 protein: CAIKRRQGGNNEQFF
J gene: TRBJ1-5; V gene: TRBV19; CDR3 protein: CASSPGDSPTFHQPQHF
J gene: TRBJ2-2; V gene: TRBV7-2; CDR3 protein: CASSLTGTSFTGELFF
J gene: TRBJ1-5; V gene: TRBV20-1; CDR3 protein: CSASRPGQGNQPQHF
J gene: TRBJ2-1; V gene: TRBV27; CDR3 protein: CASSLVLSNEQFF
J gene: TRBJ2-4; V gene: TRBV28; CDR3 protein: CASIPDVGNIQYF
J gene: TRBJ2-7; V gene: TRBV20-1; CDR3 protein: CSARELAGGMEVGEQYF
J gene: TRBJ2-7; V gene: TRBV28; CDR3 protein: CASSVISSYEQYF
J gene: NA; V gene: TRBV28; CDR3 protein: CASSRGQGPPYEQYF
J gene: TRBJ1-5; V gene: TRBV7-2; CDR3 protein: CASSLGGDSYSNQPQHF
J gene: TRBJ2-5; V gene: TRBV12-3/TRBV12-4; CDR3 protein: CASTPDRNQGTQYF
J gene: TRBJ2-1; V gene: TRBV20-1; CDR3 protein: CSASTGAIYNEQFF
J gene: TRBJ2-7; V gene: TRBV29-1; CDR3 protein: CSVSRGLEQYF
J gene: TRBJ2-3; V gene: TRBV9; CDR3 protein: CASSVGVLGADTQYF
J gene: TRBJ2-3; V gene: TRBV20-1; CDR3 protein: CSARDRRGGTHTQYF
J gene: TRBJ2-4; V gene: TRBV27; CDR3 protein: CASSLSGAVGEQYF
J gene: TRBJ1-2; V gene: TRBV29-1; CDR3 protein: CSVTRSGRYGYTF
J gene: TRBJ2-2; V gene: TRBV28; CDR3 protein: CASRGQGATTGELFF